The clone carrying this T cell receptor (beta chain) was seen ten or more times. Its antigen is not known. V lost 7 bases, J lost 1 base, and 7 bases lay in between. The CDR3 spans 12 residues. The data originate from a study of identical twins. Findings and caveats of the study: Surplus twin overlap in beta out-of-frame sequences was less pronounced. Abundant beta clonotypes from cord blood had fewer insertions, unlike memory repertoires, which showed none. The same donors were not followed; conclusions instead depended on cross-sectional statistical analysis.

In TCRdb, the 5' RACE reads were re-called with MiXCR into one record per CDR3 protein. This sample has 550,000 to 800,000 distinct CDR3 sequences, with 7.1% found just once. The same data also contributed to another study, on yellow fever vaccine responses in identical twins.

This rearrangement joins TRBV12-3 or TRBV12-4 to TRBJ1-1; D unclear. Sequencing was done on a sample of PBMCs. The sequence derives from a woman younger than 35 in good health. The CDR3 sequence is CASTRTNTEAFF. DNA of the CDR3: TGTGCCAGCACCCGTACGAACACTGAAGCTTTCTTT.